This T cell receptor (beta chain) was retrieved from a study of cytomegalovirus exposure and HLA in healthy donors listed by TCRdb under 2017. General notes on the study: According to a later analysis, the 110 or so validation repertoires were produced on the same platform as the approximately 610 repertoires of the first cohort. A separate validation cohort of approximately 130 different subjects was used in addition to the roughly 700-subject first cohort. To predict cytomegalovirus infection status, the study combined high-throughput TCR immunosequencing, statistical association of individual TCRs with disease status, and machine learning. The aim of the study was to test whether cataloging public T cell receptors could identify signatures of past pathogen exposure.

Note on this clone: The target of this receptor is not known. Qualities for individual bases were not recorded, and no much larger clone is one base off.

The donors were included in the validation cohort of 100 to 150 subjects, a group kept apart from the approximately 670-subject first cohort. What the research found in general, with its limitations: Subsequent analysis determined that TCRs grouped into clusters in the first cohort also showed a tendency toward co-occurrence across the roughly 120 validation repertoires, and 85% to 95% of cluster scores exceeded 0. Three of the identified cytomegalovirus-associated TCR beta chains were confirmed in vitro to be specific for cytomegalovirus antigens. According to the authors, the approach could potentially be generalized to other disease states and immunological phenotypes. Most TCR sequences were observed very rarely across donors, whereas some public TCRs were present in many individuals. The classifier was reported to diagnose cytomegalovirus status with high specificity and sensitivity in both the original and validation cohorts. A later analysis had no HLA typing for the validation cohort, so co-occurrence there was scored across all 110 or so repertoires. A total of fewer than 200 TCR beta chains were listed by the study as associated with cytomegalovirus.

As encoded in the germline V gene (reference sequence), CDR1 is DFQATT while CDR2 is SNEGSKA. At the junction V is shortened by 6 bases and J by 3 bases, with 9 bases in between. The CDR3 starts with the cysteine, ends with the phenylalanine, and has 11 residues. Of all the DNA, just the CDR3 is kept, 33 bases in frame from base 1. The library was made by the immunoSEQ multiplex PCR assay. As for how the authors treated the data: To diagnose cytomegalovirus status from the catalog of TCR beta chain sequences, a statistical classification framework was built. The table comes from immuneACCESS by way of TCRdb, which keeps in-frame sequences with V and J called. Part of the clones is missing from these tables; in studies checked, under half for an unresolved V gene and the rest for unknown reasons. V and J calls and clone size come straight from that table; D and trimming were deduced from the DNA. This sample comprises some 140,000 clones, 85% to 90% of them detected only once. The ten largest clones represent about 1.9% of the sample.

The specimen sequenced was PBMCs. Here the chain combines TRBV20-1 and TRBJ2-7; a confident D gene designation cannot be given. The origin of this receptor is a human donor in good health. The CDR3 region reads CSAKLLYEQYF. The DNA reads as follows: TGCAGTGCAAAGCTACTCTACGAGCAGTACTTC.